This TCR beta chain was captured by sequencing in a study of a mutant IDH1 vaccine in newly diagnosed glioma. Study details: Sex among treated patients split 62.5% male, about 40% female; mean age was roughly 40 years.

Time point here: baseline, week 1 (first vaccination visit). Treatment reported: pre-vaccination baseline after standard-of-care therapy. The table came from immunoSEQ multiplex PCR; TCRdb's copy has only in-frame clones and leaves some out. The sample has about 66,000 clones; 80% to 90% are singletons. Germline V lookup: CDR1 SQVTM, CDR2 ANQGSEA. The V and J ends lost 4 bases and 6 bases respectively, with 18 bases between them. This CDR3 comprises 14 residues. The receptor was derived from a man under 40 with glioma. The chain couples TRBV29-1 to TRBJ1-1, with D tentatively TRBD1 (6 bases). The sequencing here drew on PBMCs, taken from a glioma patient treated with radiotherapy, temozolomide or both. The CDR3 protein is CSVAQGLLGAEAFF. CDR3 DNA: TGCAGCGTTGCACAGGGTTTGTTGGGGGCTGAAGCTTTCTTT.